Shown below are 2 T cell receptor beta chains from a single sample sequenced in a study of neurological immune-mediated disorders. TCRdb itself ran the 5' RACE reads through MiXCR, one entry per CDR3 protein. The sample includes more than 40,000 distinct CDR3 sequences, 3% of them seen just once. The material sequenced was PBMCs. These receptor sequences come from a woman between 45 and 65 years old with multiple sclerosis.

This clonotype occurred many times. The chain employs TRBV10-1 and TRBJ1-1; D is unresolved. V dropped 4 bases and J dropped 7 bases, with 10 bases sitting between them. This CDR3 comprises 12 residues. Germline V gives CDR1 WNHNN, CDR2 SYGVQD (reference sequence). CDR3 sequence (DNA): TGCGCCAGCAGTGGTGGTCAGAGTGAAGCTTTCTTT. Its translation: CASSGGQSEAFF.

As regards this clonotype: A read error is possible here, since a much larger clone lies one base away. V is TRBV3-1 and J is TRBJ2-6; maybe TRBD1 (6 bases). The CDR3 has 17 amino acids. Germline V gene sequence: CDR1 LGHDT, CDR2 YNNKEL (reference sequence). This CDR3 is CASSQVIRGSGAKVLTF. DNA for the CDR3: TGTGCCAGCAGCCAAGTTATCAGGGGTAGTGGGGCCAAAGTCCTGACTTTC.